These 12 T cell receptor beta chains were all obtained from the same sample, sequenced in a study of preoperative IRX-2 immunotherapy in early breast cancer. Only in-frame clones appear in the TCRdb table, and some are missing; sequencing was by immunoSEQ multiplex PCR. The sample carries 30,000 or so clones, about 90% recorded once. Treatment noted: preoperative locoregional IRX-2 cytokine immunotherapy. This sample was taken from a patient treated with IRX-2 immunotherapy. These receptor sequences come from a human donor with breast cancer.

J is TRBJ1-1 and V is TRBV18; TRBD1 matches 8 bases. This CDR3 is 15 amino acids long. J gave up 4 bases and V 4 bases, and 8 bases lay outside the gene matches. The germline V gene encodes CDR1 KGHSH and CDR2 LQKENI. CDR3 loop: CASSRATGGRTEAFF. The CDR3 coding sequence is TGTGCCAGCTCACGGGCTACAGGGGGTCGCACTGAAGCTTTCTTT. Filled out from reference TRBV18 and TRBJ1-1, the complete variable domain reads NAGVMQNPRHLVRRRGQEARLRCSPMKGHSHVYWYRQLPEEGLKFMVYLQKENIIDESGMPKERFSAEFPKEGPSILRIQQVVRGDSAAYFCASSRATGGRTEAFFGQGTRLTVV.

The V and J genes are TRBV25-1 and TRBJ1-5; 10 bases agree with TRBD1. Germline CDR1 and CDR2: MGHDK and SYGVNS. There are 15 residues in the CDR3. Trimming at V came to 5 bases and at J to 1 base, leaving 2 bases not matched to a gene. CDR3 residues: CASSTGQGSNQPQHF. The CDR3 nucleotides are TGTGCCAGCAGTACGGGACAGGGGAGCAATCAGCCCCAGCATTTT.

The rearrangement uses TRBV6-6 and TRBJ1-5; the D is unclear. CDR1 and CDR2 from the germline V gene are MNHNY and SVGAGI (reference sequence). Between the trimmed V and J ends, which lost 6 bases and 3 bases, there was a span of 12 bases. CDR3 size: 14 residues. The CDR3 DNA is TGTGCCAGCAGGGGCGGCGGGGTCAATCAGCCCCAGCATTTT. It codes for CASRGGGVNQPQHF.

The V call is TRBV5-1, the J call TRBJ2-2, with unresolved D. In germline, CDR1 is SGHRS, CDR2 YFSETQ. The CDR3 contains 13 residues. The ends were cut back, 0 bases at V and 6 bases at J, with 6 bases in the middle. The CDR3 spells CASSLALSGELFF. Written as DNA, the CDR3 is TGCGCCAGCAGCTTGGCTCTTTCCGGGGAGCTGTTTTTT.

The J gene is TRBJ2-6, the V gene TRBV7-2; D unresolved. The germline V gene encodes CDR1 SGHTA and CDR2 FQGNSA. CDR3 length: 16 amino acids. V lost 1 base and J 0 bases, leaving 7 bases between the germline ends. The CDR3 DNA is TGTGCCAGCAGCTTAGTCTCCCGCTCTGGGGCCAACGTCCTGACTTTC. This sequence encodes CASSLVSRSGANVLTF.

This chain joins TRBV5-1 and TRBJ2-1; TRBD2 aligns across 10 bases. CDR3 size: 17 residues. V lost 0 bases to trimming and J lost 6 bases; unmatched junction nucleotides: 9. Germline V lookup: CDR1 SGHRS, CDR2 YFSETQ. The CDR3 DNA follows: TGCGCCAGCAGCTTGGGGCGAGCGGGGGGGCGGGCCAATGAGCAGTTCTTC. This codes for CASSLGRAGGRANEQFF.

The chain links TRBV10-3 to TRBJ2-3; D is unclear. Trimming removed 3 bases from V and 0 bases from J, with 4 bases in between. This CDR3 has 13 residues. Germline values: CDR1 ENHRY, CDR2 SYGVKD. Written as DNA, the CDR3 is TGTGCCATCAGTGACGACAGCACAGATACGCAGTATTTT. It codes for CAISDDSTDTQYF.

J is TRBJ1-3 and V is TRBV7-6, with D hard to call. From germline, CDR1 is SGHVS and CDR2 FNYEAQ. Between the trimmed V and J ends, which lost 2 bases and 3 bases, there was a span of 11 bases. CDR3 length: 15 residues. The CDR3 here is CASSLSRQFGNTIYF. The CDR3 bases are TGTGCCAGCAGCTTATCCCGACAATTTGGAAACACCATATATTTT. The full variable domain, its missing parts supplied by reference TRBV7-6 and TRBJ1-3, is GAGVSQSPRYKVTKRGQDVALRCDPISGHVSLYWYRQALGQGPEFLTYFNYEAQQDKSGLPNDRFSAERPEGSISTLTIQRTEQRDSAMYRCASSLSRQFGNTIYFGEGSWLTVV.

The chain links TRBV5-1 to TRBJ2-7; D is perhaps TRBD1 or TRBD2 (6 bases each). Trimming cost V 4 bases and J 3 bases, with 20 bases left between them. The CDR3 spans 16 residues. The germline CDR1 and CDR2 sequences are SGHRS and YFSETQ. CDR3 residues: CASSRGRDLPNYEQYF. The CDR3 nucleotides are TGCGCCAGCAGCCGGGGGCGAGATCTTCCAAACTACGAGCAGTACTTC.

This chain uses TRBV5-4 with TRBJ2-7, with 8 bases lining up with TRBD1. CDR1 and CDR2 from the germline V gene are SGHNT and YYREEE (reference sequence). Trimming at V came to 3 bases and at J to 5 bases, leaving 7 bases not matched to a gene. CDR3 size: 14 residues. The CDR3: CASSSRTGFHEQYF. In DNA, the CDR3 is TGTGCCAGCAGCTCTCGGACAGGGTTCCACGAGCAGTACTTC. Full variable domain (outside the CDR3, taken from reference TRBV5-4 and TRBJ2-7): ETGVTQSPTHLIKTRGQQVTLRCSSQSGHNTVSWYQQALGQGPQFIFQYYREEENGRGNFPPRFSGLQFPNYSSELNVNALELDDSALYLCASSSRTGFHEQYFGPGTRLTVT.

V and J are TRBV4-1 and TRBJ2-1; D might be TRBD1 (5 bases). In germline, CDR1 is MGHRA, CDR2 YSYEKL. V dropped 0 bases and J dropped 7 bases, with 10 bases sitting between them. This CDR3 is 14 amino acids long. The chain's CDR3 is CASSQDWGKNEQFF. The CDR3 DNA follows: TGCGCCAGCAGCCAAGATTGGGGCAAGAATGAGCAGTTCTTC.

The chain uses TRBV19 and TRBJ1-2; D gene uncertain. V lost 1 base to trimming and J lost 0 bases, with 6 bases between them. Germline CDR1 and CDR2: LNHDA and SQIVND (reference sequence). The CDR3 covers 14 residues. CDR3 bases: TGTGCCAGTAGTATAGCACACACTAACTATGGCTACACCTTC. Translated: CASSIAHTNYGYTF.